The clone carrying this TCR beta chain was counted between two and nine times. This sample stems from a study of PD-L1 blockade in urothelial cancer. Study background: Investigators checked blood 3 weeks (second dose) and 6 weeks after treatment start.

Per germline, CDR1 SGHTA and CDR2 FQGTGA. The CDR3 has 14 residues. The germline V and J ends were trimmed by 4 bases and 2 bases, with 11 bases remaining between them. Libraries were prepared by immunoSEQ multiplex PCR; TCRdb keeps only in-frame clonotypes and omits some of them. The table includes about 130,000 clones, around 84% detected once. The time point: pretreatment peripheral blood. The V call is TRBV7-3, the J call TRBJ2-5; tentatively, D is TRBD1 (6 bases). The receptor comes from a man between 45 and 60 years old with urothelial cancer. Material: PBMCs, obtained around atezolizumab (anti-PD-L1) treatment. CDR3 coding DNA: TGTGCCAGCAGCTCAATAGGGGGACAAGAGACCCAGTACTTC. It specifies CASSSIGGQETQYF.